Included here is one TCR beta chain sequence, with context. Its antigen is not identified. This entry belongs to a study of T cells in narcolepsy. The study's findings and limits: Same-patient CSF and blood CD4+ T cell clonotypes included HCRT-specific and TRIB2-specific autoreactive ones. In some patient and control memory CD4+ samples, autoreactive clones were absent.

V shed 2 bases and J shed 7 bases, with 9 bases lying between them. This CDR3 spans 13 amino acids. CDR1 is SGHVS, CDR2 FNYEAQ, per germline. Sequencing used immunoSEQ multiplex PCR; TCRdb keeps in-frame clones, though not all of them. The sample comprises 32,000 or so clones, over 70% of which are singletons, and 3.8% rests with the top ten. Sequencing was carried out using memory (CD45RA-) CD4+ T cells from blood. The TCR was taken from a human donor in good health. V gene TRBV7-6 combines with J gene TRBJ2-1, with D perhaps matching TRBD1 (6 bases). The CDR3 nucleotides are TGTGCCAGCAGCTTATTTACAGGGAATGAGCAGTTCTTC. Its protein is CASSLFTGNEQFF.